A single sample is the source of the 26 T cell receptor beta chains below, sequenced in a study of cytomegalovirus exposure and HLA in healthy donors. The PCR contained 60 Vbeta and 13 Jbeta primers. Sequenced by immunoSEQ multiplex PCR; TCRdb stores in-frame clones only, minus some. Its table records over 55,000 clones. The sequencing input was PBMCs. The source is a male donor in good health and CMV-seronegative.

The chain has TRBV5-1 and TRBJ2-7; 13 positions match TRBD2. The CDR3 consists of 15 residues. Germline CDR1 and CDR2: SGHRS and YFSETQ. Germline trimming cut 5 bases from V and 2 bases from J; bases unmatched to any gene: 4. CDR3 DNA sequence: TGCGCCAGCAGTAGACTAGCGGGAGGTGCCTACGAGCAGTACTTC. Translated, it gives CASSRLAGGAYEQYF.

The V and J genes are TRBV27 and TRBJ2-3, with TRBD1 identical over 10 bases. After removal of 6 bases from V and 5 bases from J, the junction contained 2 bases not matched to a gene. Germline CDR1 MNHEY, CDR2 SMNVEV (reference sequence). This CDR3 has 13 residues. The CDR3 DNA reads TGTGCCAGCAGATGGACAGGGGGAGATACGCAGTATTTT. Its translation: CASRWTGGDTQYF.

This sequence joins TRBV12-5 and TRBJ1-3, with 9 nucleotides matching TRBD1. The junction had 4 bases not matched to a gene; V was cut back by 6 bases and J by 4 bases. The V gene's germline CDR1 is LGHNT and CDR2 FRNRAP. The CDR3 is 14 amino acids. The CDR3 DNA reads TGTGCTAGTGGACAGGGGGCGCTGGGAAACACCATATATTTT. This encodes CASGQGALGNTIYF.

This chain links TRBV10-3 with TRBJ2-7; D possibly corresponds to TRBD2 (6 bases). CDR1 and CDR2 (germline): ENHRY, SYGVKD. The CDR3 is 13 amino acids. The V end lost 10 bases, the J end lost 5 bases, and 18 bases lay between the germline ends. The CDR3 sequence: CATGGRLGDEQYF. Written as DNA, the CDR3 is TGTGCCACCGGGGGAAGGCTAGGGGACGAGCAGTACTTC.

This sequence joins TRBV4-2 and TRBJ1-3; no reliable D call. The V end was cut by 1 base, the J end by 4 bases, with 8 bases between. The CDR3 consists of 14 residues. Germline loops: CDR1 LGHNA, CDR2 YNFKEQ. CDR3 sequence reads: CASSQGPEGNTIYF. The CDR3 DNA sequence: TGTGCCAGCAGCCAAGGTCCAGAAGGAAACACCATATATTTT.

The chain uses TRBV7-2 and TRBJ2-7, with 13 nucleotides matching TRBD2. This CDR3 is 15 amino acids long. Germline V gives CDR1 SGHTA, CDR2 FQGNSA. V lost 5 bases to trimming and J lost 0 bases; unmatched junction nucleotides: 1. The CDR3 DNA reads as TGTGCCAGCAGCCGGACTAGCGGGAGCTCCTACGAGCAGTACTTC. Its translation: CASSRTSGSSYEQYF.

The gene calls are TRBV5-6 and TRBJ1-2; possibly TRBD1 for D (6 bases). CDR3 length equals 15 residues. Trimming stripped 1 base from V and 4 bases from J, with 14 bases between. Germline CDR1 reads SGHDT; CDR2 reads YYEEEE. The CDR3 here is CASSLWNRAGYGYTF. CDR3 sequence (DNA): TGTGCCAGCAGCTTGTGGAACAGGGCGGGCTATGGCTACACCTTC.

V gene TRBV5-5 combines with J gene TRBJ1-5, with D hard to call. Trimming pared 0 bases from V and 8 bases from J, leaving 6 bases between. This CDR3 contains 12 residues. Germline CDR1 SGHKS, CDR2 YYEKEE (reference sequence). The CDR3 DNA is TGTGCCAGCAGCTTGGGACGGGAGCCCCAGCATTTT. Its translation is CASSLGREPQHF.

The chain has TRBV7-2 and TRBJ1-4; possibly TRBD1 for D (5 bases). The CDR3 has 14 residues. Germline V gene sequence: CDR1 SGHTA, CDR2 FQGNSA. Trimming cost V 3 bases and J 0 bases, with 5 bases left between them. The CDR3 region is CASSFRATNEKLFF. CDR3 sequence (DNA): TGTGCCAGCAGCTTCAGGGCAACTAATGAAAAACTGTTTTTT.

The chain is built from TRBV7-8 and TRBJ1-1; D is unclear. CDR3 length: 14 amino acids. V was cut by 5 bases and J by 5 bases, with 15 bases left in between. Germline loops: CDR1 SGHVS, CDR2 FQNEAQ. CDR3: CASSRGREGTEAFF. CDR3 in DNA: TGTGCCAGCAGCCGTGGGAGGGAGGGAACTGAAGCTTTCTTT.

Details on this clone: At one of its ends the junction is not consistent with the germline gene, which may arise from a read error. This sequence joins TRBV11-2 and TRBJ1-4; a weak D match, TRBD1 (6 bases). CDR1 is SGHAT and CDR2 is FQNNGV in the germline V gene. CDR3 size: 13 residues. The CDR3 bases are TGTGCCAGCCGCTTACAGGGTAATGAAAAACTGTTTTTT. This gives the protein CASRLQGNEKLFF. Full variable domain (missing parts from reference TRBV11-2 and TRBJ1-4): EAGVAQSPRYKIIEKRQSVAFWCNPISGHATLYWYQQILGQGPKLLIQFQNNGVVDDSQLPKDRFSAERLKGVDSTLKIQPAKLEDSAVYLCASRLQGNEKLFFGSGTQLSVL.

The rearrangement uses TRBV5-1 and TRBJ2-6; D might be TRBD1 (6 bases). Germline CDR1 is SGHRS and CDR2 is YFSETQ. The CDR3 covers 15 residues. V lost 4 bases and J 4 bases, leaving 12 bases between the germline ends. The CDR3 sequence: CASSLRGPGANVLTF. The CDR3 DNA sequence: TGCGCCAGCAGCCTCAGGGGCCCGGGGGCCAACGTCCTGACTTTC.

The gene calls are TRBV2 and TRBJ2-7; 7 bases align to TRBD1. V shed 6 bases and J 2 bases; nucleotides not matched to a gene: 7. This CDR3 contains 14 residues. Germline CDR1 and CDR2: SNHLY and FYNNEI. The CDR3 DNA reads TGTGCCAGCAGAACCCCCCAGGGGGCCTACGAGCAGTACTTC. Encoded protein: CASRTPQGAYEQYF.

CDR3: CASSQALGQLYGYTF. The DNA for the CDR3 is TGCGCCAGCAGCCAAGCCCTGGGACAGCTCTATGGCTACACCTTC. The chain combines TRBV4-1 with TRBJ1-2; 7 bases agree with TRBD1. The CDR3 has 15 amino acids. V was pared by 1 base and J by 4 bases, with 6 bases of the junction left unmatched. Germline CDR1 is MGHRA and CDR2 is YSYEKL.

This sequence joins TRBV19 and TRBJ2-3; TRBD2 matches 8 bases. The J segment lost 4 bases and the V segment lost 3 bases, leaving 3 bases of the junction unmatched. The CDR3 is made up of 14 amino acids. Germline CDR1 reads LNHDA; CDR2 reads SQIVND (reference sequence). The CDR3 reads CASSIGLAPDTQYF. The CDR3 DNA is TGTGCCAGTAGTATCGGACTAGCCCCAGATACGCAGTATTTT.

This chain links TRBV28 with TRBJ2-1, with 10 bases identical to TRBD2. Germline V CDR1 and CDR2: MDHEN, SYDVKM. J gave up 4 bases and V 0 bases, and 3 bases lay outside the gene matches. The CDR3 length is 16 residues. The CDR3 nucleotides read TGTGCCAGCAGTTTATGGGCTAGCGGGAGTTACAATGAGCAGTTCTTC. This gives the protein CASSLWASGSYNEQFF.

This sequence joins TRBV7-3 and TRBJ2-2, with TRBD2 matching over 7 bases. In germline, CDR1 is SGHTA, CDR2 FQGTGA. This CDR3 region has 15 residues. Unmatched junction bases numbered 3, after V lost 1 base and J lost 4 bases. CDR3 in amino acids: CASSLMGGTTGELFF. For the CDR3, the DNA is TGTGCCAGCAGCTTAATGGGAGGGACCACCGGGGAGCTGTTTTTT.

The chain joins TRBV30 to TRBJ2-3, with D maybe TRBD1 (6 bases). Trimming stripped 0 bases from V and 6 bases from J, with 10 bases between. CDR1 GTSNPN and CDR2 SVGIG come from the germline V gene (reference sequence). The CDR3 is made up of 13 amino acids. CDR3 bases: TGTGCCTGGAGTGTAGCAGGGGCGGATACGCAGTATTTT. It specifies CAWSVAGADTQYF.

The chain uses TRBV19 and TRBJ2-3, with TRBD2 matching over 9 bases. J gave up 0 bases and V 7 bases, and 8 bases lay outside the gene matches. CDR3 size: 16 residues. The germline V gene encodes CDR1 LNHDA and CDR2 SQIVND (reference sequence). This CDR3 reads CASTPASGDSTDTQYF. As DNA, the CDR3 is TGTGCCAGTACCCCGGCTAGCGGGGATAGCACAGATACGCAGTATTTT.

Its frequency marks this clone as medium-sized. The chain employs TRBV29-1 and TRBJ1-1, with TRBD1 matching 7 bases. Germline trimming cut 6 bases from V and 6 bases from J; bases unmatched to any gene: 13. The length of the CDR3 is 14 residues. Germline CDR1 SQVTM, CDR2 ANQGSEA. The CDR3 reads CSVPGTESLSEAFF. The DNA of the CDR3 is TGCAGCGTGCCCGGGACAGAGAGCTTGTCTGAAGCTTTCTTT.

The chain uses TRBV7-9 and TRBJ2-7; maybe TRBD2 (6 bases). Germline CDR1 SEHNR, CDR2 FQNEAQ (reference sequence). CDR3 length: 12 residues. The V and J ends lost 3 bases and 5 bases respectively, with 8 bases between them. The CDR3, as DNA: TGTGCCAGCAGCTTTGCGGGGAACGAGCAGTACTTC. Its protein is CASSFAGNEQYF. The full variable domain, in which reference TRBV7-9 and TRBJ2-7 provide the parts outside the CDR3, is DTGVSQNPRHKITKRGQNVTFRCDPISEHNRLYWYRQTLGQGPEFLTYFQNEAQLEKSRLLSDRFSAERPKGSFSTLEIQRTEQGDSAMYLCASSFAGNEQYFGPGTRLTVT.

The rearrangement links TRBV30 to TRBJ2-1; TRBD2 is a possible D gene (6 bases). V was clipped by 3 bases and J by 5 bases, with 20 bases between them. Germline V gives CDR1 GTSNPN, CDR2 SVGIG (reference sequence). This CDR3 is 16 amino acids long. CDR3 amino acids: CAWSRPPDSGHNEQFF. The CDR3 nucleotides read TGTGCCTGGAGCCGCCCGCCTGATAGCGGCCACAATGAGCAGTTCTTC. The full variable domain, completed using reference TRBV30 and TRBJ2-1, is SQTIHQWPATLVQPVGSPLSLECTVEGTSNPNLYWYRQAAGRGLQLLFYSVGIGQISSEVPQNLSASRPQDRQFILSSKKLLLSDSGFYLCAWSRPPDSGHNEQFFGPGTRLTVL.

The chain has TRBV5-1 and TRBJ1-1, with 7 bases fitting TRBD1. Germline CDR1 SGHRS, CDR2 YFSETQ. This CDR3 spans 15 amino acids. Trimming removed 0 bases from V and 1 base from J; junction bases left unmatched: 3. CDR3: CASSLAGTENTEAFF. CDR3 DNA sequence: TGCGCCAGCAGCTTGGCTGGGACAGAGAACACTGAAGCTTTCTTT.

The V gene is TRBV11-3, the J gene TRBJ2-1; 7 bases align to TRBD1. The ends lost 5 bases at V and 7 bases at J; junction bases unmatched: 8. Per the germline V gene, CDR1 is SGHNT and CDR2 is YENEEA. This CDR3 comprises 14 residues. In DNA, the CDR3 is TGTGCCAGCAGCCTACGAGGACAGGTAAATGAGCAGTTCTTC. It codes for CASSLRGQVNEQFF. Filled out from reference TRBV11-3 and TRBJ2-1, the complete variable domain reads EAGVVQSPRYKIIEKKQPVAFWCNPISGHNTLYWYLQNLGQGPELLIRYENEEAVDDSQLPKDRFSAERLKGVDSTLKIQPAELGDSAVYLCASSLRGQVNEQFFGPGTRLTVL.

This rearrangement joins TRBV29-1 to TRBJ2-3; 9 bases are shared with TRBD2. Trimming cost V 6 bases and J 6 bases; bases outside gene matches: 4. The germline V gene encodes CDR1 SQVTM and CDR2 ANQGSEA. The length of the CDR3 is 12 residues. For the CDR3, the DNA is TGCAGCGTGGGACTAGCAGCGGATACGCAGTATTTT. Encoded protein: CSVGLAADTQYF.

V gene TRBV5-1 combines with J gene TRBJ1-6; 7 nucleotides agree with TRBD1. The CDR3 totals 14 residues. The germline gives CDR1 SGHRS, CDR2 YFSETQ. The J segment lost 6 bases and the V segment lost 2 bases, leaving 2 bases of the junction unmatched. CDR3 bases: TGCGCCAGCAGCTTCCAGGGGGTTAATTCACCCCTCCACTTT. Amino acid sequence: CASSFQGVNSPLHF.